A single TCR beta chain is shown here with its context. Its specificity is not known. These data are taken from a study of OX40 agonist ivuxolimab in advanced cancers. Study conclusions and caveats: The specificity for antigen of the expanded peripheral T cells was not determined. Relatively little clonal expansion, among the lowest observed, appeared in partial responders at 0.1-3.0 mg/kg.

Autoimmune disease history or systemic immunosuppression disqualified patients. The repertoire was sequenced with immunoSEQ multiplex PCR; TCRdb's copy has only in-frame clones and lacks some. The sample contains about 18,000 clones, about 67% of which appear only once. Sequenced here: CD4+ or CD8+ T cells sorted from blood, sampled in a trial of the OX40 agonist ivuxolimab. The TCR was taken from an adult with an advanced solid tumor such as melanoma, head and neck, liver or kidney cancer.

The CDR3 coding sequence is TGTGCCAGCAGTTTATCCCCCTTCACTAGCGGGAGGGATACGCAGTATTTT. It translates to CASSLSPFTSGRDTQYF. V usage is TRBV27 and J usage is TRBJ2-3; 12 positions agree with TRBD2. Unmatched junction bases numbered 7, after V lost 0 bases and J lost 6 bases. The CDR3 is 17 amino acids. CDR1 and CDR2 (germline): MNHEY, SMNVEV (reference sequence).